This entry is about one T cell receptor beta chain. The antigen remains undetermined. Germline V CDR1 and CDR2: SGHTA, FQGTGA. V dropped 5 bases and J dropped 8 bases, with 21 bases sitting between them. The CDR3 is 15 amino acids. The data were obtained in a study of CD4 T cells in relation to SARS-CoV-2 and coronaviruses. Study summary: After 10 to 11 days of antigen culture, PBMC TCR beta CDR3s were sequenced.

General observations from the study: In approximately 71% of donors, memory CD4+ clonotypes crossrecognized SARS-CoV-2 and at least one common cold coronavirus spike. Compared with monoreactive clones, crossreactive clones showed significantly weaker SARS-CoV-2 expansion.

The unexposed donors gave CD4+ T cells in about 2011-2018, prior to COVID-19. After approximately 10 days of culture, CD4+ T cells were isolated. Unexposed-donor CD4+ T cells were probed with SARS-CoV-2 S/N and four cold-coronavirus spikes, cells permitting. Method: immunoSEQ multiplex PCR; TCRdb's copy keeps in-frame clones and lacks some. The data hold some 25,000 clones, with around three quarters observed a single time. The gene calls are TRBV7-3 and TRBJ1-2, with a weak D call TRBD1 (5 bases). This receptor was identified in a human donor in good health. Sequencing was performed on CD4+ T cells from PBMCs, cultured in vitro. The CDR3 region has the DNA TGTGCCAGCAGCCTAGATAATAGCAGGGATCAAGGCTACACCTTC. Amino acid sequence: CASSLDNSRDQGYTF.